The 20 T cell receptor beta chains presented below share a single source sample, sequenced in a study of blood T cells in healthy people across ages. It was with a sample-barcoded 5' primer and a J-beta primer mix that a second PCR of roughly 6 to 11 cycles was run. TCRdb redid the calling of the 5' RACE reads with MiXCR, one entry per CDR3 protein. The data contain roughly 1,500,000 distinct CDR3 sequences, 34% of them singletons. Sequencing input: blood. These receptor sequences come from a young woman in good health.

The rearrangement uses TRBV9 and TRBJ1-6; perhaps TRBD1 as D (6 bases). Trimming removed 4 bases from V and 15 bases from J, with 17 bases in between. The length of the CDR3 is 13 residues. Germline V gene data show CDR1 as SGDLS and CDR2 as YYNGEE. The CDR3 nucleotides read TGTGCCAGCAGCCCGGGTATAGGACAGCTCCTCCACTTT. As protein: CASSPGIGQLLHF.

Concerning this clonotype itself: The junction and the germline gene differ at one end; a read error may be behind it. The J gene is TRBJ2-3, the V gene TRBV27; TRBD1 might be the D (6 bases). This CDR3 is built from 14 residues. Germline CDR1 MNHEY, CDR2 SMNVEV (reference sequence). The CDR3 is CASRNRERTDTQYF. CDR3 nucleotides: TGTGCCAGCAGGAACAGGGAACGCACAGATACACAGTATTTT.

Ten or more counts support this clonotype. The V call is TRBV5-1, the J call TRBJ2-7; perhaps TRBD1 as D (5 bases). Germline CDR1 is SGHRS and CDR2 is YFSETQ. V lost 4 bases, J lost 1 base, and 12 bases lay in between. This CDR3 comprises 14 residues. CDR3 sequence reads: CASSLVDSSYEQYF. The CDR3 DNA reads as TGCGCCAGCAGCCTTGTCGACAGTTCCTACGAGCAGTACTTC.

This clonotype was recorded a few times. The CDR3 bases are TGCAGTTCCCTCTTGTCTAGCGGGGGGCAAGAGACCCAGTACTTC. Translated, it gives CSSLLSSGGQETQYF. The chain links TRBV20-1 to TRBJ2-5; 11 nucleotides match TRBD2. After removal of 8 bases from V and 2 bases from J, the junction contained 10 bases not matched to a gene. Germline V lookup: CDR1 DFQATT, CDR2 SNEGSKA (reference sequence). The CDR3 has 15 amino acids.

This clonotype was seen ten or more times. The chain has TRBV4-1 and TRBJ1-5; D ambiguous. The V gene lost 1 base and the J gene lost 4 bases, with 8 bases spanning the gap. This CDR3 spans 14 amino acids. Per the germline V gene, CDR1 is MGHRA and CDR2 is YSYEKL. CDR3 protein: CASSQVEGNQPQHF. The CDR3 coding sequence is TGCGCCAGCAGCCAAGTCGAAGGGAATCAGCCCCAGCATTTT.

The chain combines TRBV7-2 with TRBJ1-4, with D tentatively TRBD1 (6 bases). The V end lost 10 bases, the J end lost 11 bases, and 20 bases lay between the germline ends. Germline values: CDR1 SGHTA, CDR2 FQGNSA. The CDR3 runs 13 residues. The CDR3 protein is CATSLEGGGKLFF. The CDR3 DNA reads TGTGCCACCTCACTTGAGGGGGGTGGCAAACTGTTTTTT.

This chain joins TRBV12-3 or TRBV12-4 and TRBJ2-1; 8 bases agree with TRBD2. CDR3 length equals 14 residues. J was trimmed by 3 bases and V by 3 bases; bases with no gene match: 1. In DNA, the CDR3 is TGTGCCAGCAGTTTCGGGAGGGACTACAATGAGCAGTTCTTC. Translating it yields CASSFGRDYNEQFF.

J is TRBJ1-1 and V is TRBV5-6; perhaps TRBD1 as D (5 bases). Germline CDR1 and CDR2: SGHDT and YYEEEE. V was trimmed by 7 bases and J by 5 bases, leaving 24 bases between them. The CDR3 has 16 amino acids. The CDR3 DNA follows: TGTGCCAGCGGACTTAGTTCCGAACAGGATTATACTGAAGCTTTCTTT. Translating it yields CASGLSSEQDYTEAFF.

This clonotype was seen a handful of times. The chain is built from TRBV5-1 and TRBJ2-5, with a possible D match to TRBD1 (5 bases). The CDR3 spans 16 residues. V gave up 3 bases and J gave up 4 bases, with 19 bases separating them. CDR1 and CDR2 from the germline V gene are SGHRS and YFSETQ. CDR3 nucleotides: TGCGCCAGCAGCTCAGGACATGTGGGCACCGGAGAGACCCAGTACTTC. The encoded protein is CASSSGHVGTGETQYF. Drawing the rest from reference TRBV5-1 and TRBJ2-5, the complete variable domain is KAGVTQTPRYLIKTRGQQVTLSCSPISGHRSVSWYQQTPGQGLQFLFEYFSETQRNKGNFPGRFSGRQFSNSRSEMNVSTLELGDSALYLCASSSGHVGTGETQYFGPGTRLLVL.

This chain links TRBV4-2 with TRBJ1-1, with D uncertain. This CDR3 comprises 14 residues. V lost 0 bases to trimming and J lost 1 base, with 6 bases between them. Germline loops: CDR1 LGHNA, CDR2 YNFKEQ. The chain's CDR3 is CASSQDTWNTEAFF. The CDR3 DNA is TGTGCCAGCAGCCAAGATACGTGGAACACTGAAGCTTTCTTT.

This clonotype occurred once. The chain recombines TRBV30 with TRBJ1-2, with 8 positions matching TRBD1. The junction had 12 bases not matched to a gene; V was cut back by 5 bases and J by 4 bases. CDR1 GTSNPN and CDR2 SVGIG come from the germline V gene (reference sequence). This CDR3 spans 15 amino acids. The CDR3 DNA follows: TGTGCCTGGGAATGGTACGGACAGGGCATCTATGGCTACACCTTC. As protein: CAWEWYGQGIYGYTF.

The chain employs TRBV5-1 and TRBJ2-5; D is ambiguous. In germline, CDR1 is SGHRS, CDR2 YFSETQ. Trimming took off 4 bases at V and 5 bases at J, with 21 bases between the two ends. The CDR3 covers 16 residues. The DNA of the CDR3 is TGCGCCAGCAGCATATTAAAGAGTGAGATGGCGGAGACCCAGTACTTC. Translation gives CASSILKSEMAETQYF.

Many counts were recorded for this clonotype. The rearrangement uses TRBV4-2 and TRBJ2-5, with TRBD2 matching 9 bases. From germline, CDR1 is LGHNA and CDR2 YNFKEQ. The length of the CDR3 is 14 residues. V shed 8 bases and J 5 bases; nucleotides not matched to a gene: 9. The DNA for the CDR3 is TGTGCCAGCGGTCCGGGACTAGCTTCTGAGACCCAGTACTTC. Amino acid sequence: CASGPGLASETQYF.

The chain combines TRBV6-5 with TRBJ1-1; D not certain. The CDR3 contains 11 residues. Germline V gene lookup returns CDR1 MNHEY and CDR2 SVGAGI. The V end was cut by 7 bases, the J end by 11 bases, with 14 bases between. In nucleotides, the CDR3 is TGTGCCAGCATGAATAGAACGGGGGCTTTCTTT. Encoded protein: CASMNRTGAFF.

This clonotype was observed a handful of times. The rearrangement joins TRBV10-3 to TRBJ2-1; D remains ambiguous. This CDR3 contains 18 residues. Germline CDR1 reads ENHRY; CDR2 reads SYGVKD. V was clipped by 2 bases and J by 4 bases, with 21 bases between them. The CDR3 sequence is CAISEAKGGLSRYNEQFF. For the CDR3, the DNA is TGTGCCATCAGTGAGGCGAAAGGTGGGCTGAGCCGGTACAATGAGCAGTTCTTC.

In the case of this clonotype: A single base separates this from a much larger clone, so it may be a read error. The rearrangement links TRBV10-3 to TRBJ2-5; 7 bases map to TRBD2. The J call could be wrong; TRBJ2-4 is a better fit for the DNA end. The length of the CDR3 is 15 residues. Germline V lookup: CDR1 ENHRY, CDR2 SYGVKD. The CDR3 nucleotides read TGTGCCATCAGTGAAGGCGGGAGATTTATTGGCATTCAGTACTTC. This sequence encodes CAISEGGRFIGIQYF.

The CDR3 loop is CASSTSSGGSYQETQYF. DNA for the CDR3: TGTGCCAGCAGTACGTCTAGCGGGGGGTCGTACCAAGAGACCCAGTACTTC. The gene calls are TRBV6-2 or TRBV6-3 and TRBJ2-5; 11 bases match TRBD2. The germline gives CDR1 MNHEY, CDR2 SVGEGT. V shed 5 bases and J 0 bases; nucleotides not matched to a gene: 8. The length of the CDR3 is 17 residues.

The J gene is TRBJ1-1, the V gene TRBV29-1; 7 bases line up with TRBD1. The junction had 2 bases not matched to a gene; V was cut back by 6 bases and J by 4 bases. The CDR3 is made up of 11 amino acids. Germline V gene lookup returns CDR1 SQVTM and CDR2 ANQGSEA. In DNA, the CDR3 is TGCAGCGTCGACAGGGTCACTGAAGCTTTCTTT. Its protein product is CSVDRVTEAFF.

CDR3 bases: TGTGCCAGCAGTGGTACGGGAGGGCACACCGGGGAGCTGTTTTTT. It translates to CASSGTGGHTGELFF. The chain joins TRBV2 to TRBJ2-2; 8 positions agree with TRBD2. Germline trimming cut 4 bases from V and 3 bases from J; bases unmatched to any gene: 4. The CDR3 is 15 residues long. The germline CDR1 and CDR2 sequences are SNHLY and FYNNEI.

This clonotype was seen only once. The chain combines TRBV28 with TRBJ2-5; maybe TRBD1 (7 bases). Trimming removed 5 bases at V and 5 bases at J, with 18 bases between. Looked up from germline, CDR1 is MDHEN and CDR2 is SYDVKM. This CDR3 spans 15 amino acids. CDR3 in amino acids: CASSITQGGWETQYF. CDR3 nucleotides: TGTGCCAGCAGTATCACCCAGGGGGGCTGGGAGACCCAGTACTTC.